The 22 T cell receptor beta chains below were found in one sample sequenced in a study of blood T cell repertoires in COVID-19. Sequenced by immunoSEQ multiplex PCR; TCRdb stores in-frame clones only, minus some. The sample lists some 250,000 clones, 70% to 90% occurring once. The sample was peripheral blood. These TCRs come from a man younger than 45 who had recovered from COVID-19.

This chain links TRBV6-1 with TRBJ1-6; TRBD1 matches at 9 bases. The CDR3 is 16 residues long. With V trimmed by 1 base and J by 7 bases, 5 bases remained unmatched. Germline V gene lookup returns CDR1 MNHNS and CDR2 SASEGT. CDR3 amino acids: CASSEVGQGRNSPLHF. For the CDR3, the DNA is TGTGCCAGCAGTGAAGTAGGACAGGGGAGGAATTCACCCCTCCACTTT.

In its sample, this clone was seen a few times. The chain is built from TRBV9 and TRBJ1-4; 7 bases match TRBD1. Germline V CDR1 and CDR2: SGDLS, YYNGEE. V shed 4 bases and J 5 bases; nucleotides not matched to a gene: 5. The CDR3 length is 14 residues. CDR3 bases: TGTGCCAGCAGCTCGACAGGGACCAATGAAAAACTGTTTTTT. It specifies CASSSTGTNEKLFF.

The gene calls are TRBV14 and TRBJ1-2; possible D gene TRBD1, 6 bases. The CDR3 has 16 residues. The germline gives CDR1 SGHDN, CDR2 FVKESK. The V end was cut by 4 bases, the J end by 2 bases, with 17 bases between. The CDR3 DNA is TGTGCCAGCAGCCTTGGCCAGGGGTATGGGAACTATGGCTACACCTTC. Protein sequence: CASSLGQGYGNYGYTF.

This chain uses TRBV5-1 with TRBJ1-4; D may be TRBD1 (5 bases). The CDR3 spans 14 residues. CDR1 is SGHRS, CDR2 YFSETQ, per germline. Trimming removed 4 bases at V and 8 bases at J, with 15 bases between. For the CDR3, the DNA is TGCGCCAGCAGCCTGACGGGGGAGGAAGAAAAACTGTTTTTT. Its translation: CASSLTGEEEKLFF.

The chain carries TRBV9 and TRBJ2-7, with 12 bases lining up with TRBD2. The CDR3 runs 14 residues. V shed 6 bases and J 7 bases; nucleotides not matched to a gene: 8. Germline V lookup: CDR1 SGDLS, CDR2 YYNGEE. The CDR3 loop reads CASTRTSGDLEQYF. Here the CDR3 DNA reads TGTGCCAGCACTCGGACTAGCGGGGACCTTGAGCAGTACTTC.

The chain couples TRBV5-6 to TRBJ2-7; the D is unclear. Germline values: CDR1 SGHDT, CDR2 YYEEEE. The CDR3 contains 12 residues. Trimming removed 2 bases at V and 3 bases at J, with 6 bases between. CDR3 amino acids: CASSFGGYEQYF. The CDR3 nucleotides are TGTGCCAGCAGCTTTGGCGGCTACGAGCAGTACTTC.

This sequence joins TRBV7-6 and TRBJ1-1; 7 nucleotides match TRBD1. The CDR3 totals 17 residues. Trimming removed 1 base from V and 0 bases from J; junction bases left unmatched: 8. Per germline, CDR1 SGHVS and CDR2 FNYEAQ. Here the CDR3 DNA reads TGTGCCAGCAGCTTAGAGAGGACAGGTATGATGAACACTGAAGCTTTCTTT. Residues: CASSLERTGMMNTEAFF.

This CDR3 reads CASSLQGQNYGYTF. The CDR3 bases are TGTGCCAGTAGCCTCCAGGGACAGAACTATGGCTACACCTTC. The chain uses TRBV19 and TRBJ1-2; 7 bases match TRBD1. J gave up 2 bases and V 6 bases, and 6 bases lay outside the gene matches. Germline CDR1 reads LNHDA; CDR2 reads SQIVND (reference sequence). This CDR3 is 14 amino acids long.

This chain uses TRBV10-2 with TRBJ1-2; D gene unclear. Trimming took 2 bases from V and 8 from J, leaving 6 bases between them. Looked up from germline, CDR1 is WSHSY and CDR2 is SAAADI. This CDR3 is built from 11 residues. The CDR3, as DNA: TGCGCCAGCAGTGAGGGGGAGGGCTACACCTTC. Its protein product is CASSEGEGYTF.

The chain uses TRBV28 and TRBJ1-5; no firm D call. The V and J ends lost 5 bases and 10 bases respectively, with 21 bases between them. The CDR3 loop spans 15 amino acids. Germline V gene lookup returns CDR1 MDHEN and CDR2 SYDVKM. CDR3 nucleotide sequence: TGTGCCAGCAGTCCATCAGACTCCTTCGGTGGACCCCAGCATTTT. It is translated as CASSPSDSFGGPQHF.

The chain links TRBV7-9 to TRBJ1-5; D ambiguous. There are 16 residues in the CDR3. The germline gives CDR1 SEHNR, CDR2 FQNEAQ (reference sequence). Trimming took off 5 bases at V and 4 bases at J, with 18 bases between the two ends. The CDR3 reads CASSPLVGRKNQPQHF. The DNA for the CDR3 is TGTGCCAGCAGCCCCCTGGTGGGCAGAAAGAATCAGCCCCAGCATTTT. The variable domain in full, completed from reference TRBV7-9 and TRBJ1-5, reads DTGVSQNPRHKITKRGQNVTFRCDPISEHNRLYWYRQTLGQGPEFLTYFQNEAQLEKSRLLSDRFSAERPKGSFSTLEIQRTEQGDSAMYLCASSPLVGRKNQPQHFGDGTRLSIL.

This chain connects TRBV5-4 to TRBJ2-5; 9 bases map to TRBD2. Trimming cost V 0 bases and J 5 bases; bases outside gene matches: 17. Germline loops: CDR1 SGHNT, CDR2 YYREEE (reference sequence). There are 19 residues in the CDR3. CDR3 nucleotide sequence: TGTGCCAGCAGCTTGGACCCCAGGGGATTCAGCGGGGGGTTTGAGACCCAGTACTTC. Its protein is CASSLDPRGFSGGFETQYF.

This chain connects TRBV12-3 or TRBV12-4 to TRBJ1-1; D gene ambiguous. This CDR3 region has 13 residues. Trimming left V 2 bases short and J 6 bases short, with 10 bases between. CDR3 in amino acids: CASSLHGVAEAFF. As DNA, the CDR3 is TGTGCCAGCAGTTTACACGGGGTAGCTGAAGCTTTCTTT.

This chain connects TRBV10-3 to TRBJ2-7; 8 nucleotides agree with TRBD1. Trimming removed 4 bases from V and 5 bases from J; junction bases left unmatched: 10. CDR1 is ENHRY and CDR2 is SYGVKD in the germline V gene. The CDR3 length is 15 residues. The CDR3 here is CAISARTGSFNEQYF. DNA for the CDR3: TGTGCCATCAGTGCTCGGACAGGGAGTTTCAACGAGCAGTACTTC.

The chain joins TRBV6-5 to TRBJ1-2, with D maybe TRBD1 (6 bases). In germline, CDR1 is MNHEY, CDR2 SVGAGI. Trimming pared 0 bases from V and 6 bases from J, leaving 11 bases between. The length of the CDR3 is 14 residues. CDR3 DNA: TGTGCCAGCAGTTACTCTCTAGGGGACAATGGCTACACCTTC. Translating gives CASSYSLGDNGYTF.

This clone was seen ten or more times. The chain recombines TRBV6-6 with TRBJ2-7; D gene uncertain. This CDR3 spans 12 amino acids. The V end was cut by 7 bases, the J end by 3 bases, with 10 bases between. CDR1 is MNHNY, CDR2 SVGAGI, per germline (reference sequence). This chain's CDR3 is CASTEPSYEQYF. The CDR3 coding sequence is TGTGCCAGCACGGAGCCAAGCTACGAGCAGTACTTC.

This chain uses TRBV11-3 with TRBJ2-3, with D possibly being TRBD2 (5 bases). Trimming took 2 bases from V and 8 from J, leaving 23 bases between them. Germline CDR1 reads SGHNT; CDR2 reads YENEEA. This CDR3 contains 17 residues. This CDR3 reads CASSLMRGTDYHPTQYF. The CDR3 bases are TGTGCCAGCAGCTTAATGCGTGGAACCGACTATCACCCTACGCAGTATTTT.

V gene TRBV19 combines with J gene TRBJ1-3, with D maybe TRBD1 (6 bases). The germline V gene encodes CDR1 LNHDA and CDR2 SQIVND (reference sequence). The CDR3 is made up of 17 amino acids. V lost 3 bases and J 0 bases, leaving 15 bases between the germline ends. CDR3: CASSIDRTEISGNTIYF. The CDR3 DNA reads TGTGCCAGTAGTATCGACCGGACAGAAATCTCTGGAAACACCATATATTTT.

In this sample, this clone turned up once. The rearrangement uses TRBV15 and TRBJ2-5, with TRBD1 identical over 7 bases. Germline V gives CDR1 LNHNV, CDR2 YYDKDF (reference sequence). V trimming: 2 bases; J trimming: 0 bases; junction bases outside the gene matches: 6. The CDR3 is 16 residues long. The CDR3 region is CATSRTGQAYQETQYF. The DNA of the CDR3 is TGTGCCACCAGCAGAACCGGACAGGCGTACCAAGAGACCCAGTACTTC.

The chain uses TRBV18 and TRBJ1-1; tentative D call: TRBD1 (6 bases). CDR3 length equals 14 residues. Per germline, CDR1 KGHSH and CDR2 LQKENI. V lost 3 bases to trimming and J lost 5 bases, with 13 bases between them. The CDR3 region is CASSPGAGVTEAFF. DNA for the CDR3: TGTGCCAGCTCACCCGGCGCAGGGGTGACTGAAGCTTTCTTT.

The CDR3 DNA sequence: TGTGCCAGCAGTGTACTTAATAACAGGGGTTACTCACCCCTCCACTTT. It codes for CASSVLNNRGYSPLHF. The V gene is TRBV6-1, the J gene TRBJ1-6; 7 nucleotides match TRBD1. V lost 4 bases to trimming and J lost 10 bases; unmatched junction nucleotides: 13. This CDR3 comprises 16 residues. CDR1 is MNHNS and CDR2 is SASEGT in the germline V gene.

The chain is built from TRBV13 and TRBJ2-3, with 13 bases identical to TRBD2. The J segment lost 0 bases and the V segment lost 4 bases, leaving 4 bases of the junction unmatched. Germline V gene data show CDR1 as PRHDT and CDR2 as FYEKMQ (reference sequence). This CDR3 contains 17 residues. The CDR3 DNA sequence: TGTGCCAGCAGCTCCGGGACTAGCGGGGCGAGCACAGATACGCAGTATTTT. This sequence encodes CASSSGTSGASTDTQYF.